The 15 T cell receptor beta chains below all came from one sample that was sequenced in a study of cytomegalovirus exposure and HLA in healthy donors (dated by TCRdb to 2015 to 2018). Library creation used the immunoSEQ multiplex PCR assay. A mixture of 60 forward primers for TCR Vbeta segments and 13 reverse primers for TCR Jbeta segments was used in the multiplex PCR. TCRdb mirrors the immuneACCESS table, restricted to in-frame sequences. Some clones are absent from its copies; in checked studies, under half trace to an unresolved V gene, and the reason for the others is unknown. This sample lists fewer than 130,000 clones; more than 70% were detected once. The ten biggest clones cover less than 3% of the sample. Sequenced sample: PBMCs. The receptors originated from a woman aged 55-70 years in good health and CMV-seropositive.

V gene TRBV4-1 combines with J gene TRBJ2-1; 9 nucleotides agree with TRBD2. Germline loops: CDR1 MGHRA, CDR2 YSYEKL. There are 15 residues in the CDR3. Trimming took 4 bases from V and 6 from J; bases not matched to a gene: 7. CDR3 sequence (DNA): TGCGCCAGCAGCCGGATAATTAGCGGGAGCAATGAGCAGTTCTTC. Translation: CASSRIISGSNEQFF.

The chain couples TRBV30 to TRBJ2-3; TRBD2 matches at 14 bases. The CDR3 sequence is 20 residues long. Germline loops: CDR1 GTSNPN, CDR2 SVGIG (reference sequence). V lost 5 bases, J lost 1 base, and 17 bases stayed unmatched. The CDR3 here is CAWGTGLAGVPSGRTDTQYF. The DNA for the CDR3 is TGTGCCTGGGGCACGGGACTAGCGGGAGTTCCCTCCGGGCGCACAGATACGCAGTATTTT.

The count of this clone is one. The genes are TRBV6-5 and TRBJ1-1, with D perhaps matching TRBD1 (5 bases). The CDR3 covers 12 residues. The V and J ends lost 5 bases and 1 base respectively, with 5 bases between them. Germline assignment: CDR1 MNHEY and CDR2 SVGAGI. CDR3 sequence: CASSQGNTEAFF. CDR3 coding DNA: TGTGCCAGCAGTCAGGGGAACACTGAAGCTTTCTTT.

V and J are TRBV19 and TRBJ2-1; 14 bases agree with TRBD2. With V trimmed by 3 bases and J by 0 bases, 4 bases remained unmatched. Germline V gene data show CDR1 as LNHDA and CDR2 as SQIVND (reference sequence). There are 18 residues in the CDR3. Here the CDR3 reads CASSIRTSGRSSYNEQFF. The CDR3 bases are TGTGCCAGTAGTATTCGGACTAGCGGGAGGAGCTCCTACAATGAGCAGTTCTTC.

The chain joins TRBV4-2 to TRBJ1-2; D might be TRBD1 (5 bases). Deletions cut 1 base from V and 2 bases from J, with 14 bases between. The CDR3 length is 16 residues. The germline gives CDR1 LGHNA, CDR2 YNFKEQ. Here the CDR3 reads CASSQGLQGLNYGYTF. CDR3 DNA sequence: TGTGCCAGCAGCCAAGGGTTGCAGGGACTGAACTATGGCTACACCTTC.

The V and J genes are TRBV2 and TRBJ2-2, with D perhaps matching TRBD1 (6 bases). V dropped 6 bases and J dropped 5 bases, with 13 bases sitting between them. CDR3 length equals 14 residues. Germline-derived CDR1 and CDR2 are SNHLY and FYNNEI. As DNA, the CDR3 is TGTGCCAGCAGCAGGGGCGCGAGAACCGGGGAGCTGTTTTTT. Protein sequence: CASSRGARTGELFF.

The V call is TRBV5-1, the J call TRBJ1-1, with D tentatively TRBD1 (6 bases). The germline CDR1 and CDR2 sequences are SGHRS and YFSETQ. V was trimmed by 4 bases and J by 4 bases, leaving 20 bases between them. The CDR3 sequence is 16 residues long. CDR3 in DNA: TGCGCCAGCAGCGAAAGCCCCACAGGGCACGGCACTGAAGCTTTCTTT. Its translation: CASSESPTGHGTEAFF. Together with reference TRBV5-1 and TRBJ1-1, the CDR3 gives the full variable domain: KAGVTQTPRYLIKTRGQQVTLSCSPISGHRSVSWYQQTPGQGLQFLFEYFSETQRNKGNFPGRFSGRQFSNSRSEMNVSTLELGDSALYLCASSESPTGHGTEAFFGQGTRLTVV.

The rearrangement uses TRBV5-4 and TRBJ2-5; TRBD1 aligns across 8 bases. TRBJ2-7 explains the end of the DNA better; the J call may be wrong. The CDR3 contains 13 residues. Looked up from germline, CDR1 is SGHNT and CDR2 is YYREEE (reference sequence). For the CDR3, the DNA is TGTGCCAGCAGCCCGGCAGGGGGCAACGAGCAGTACTTC. Amino acids: CASSPAGGNEQYF.

CDR3 in amino acids: CASSGQGAQYGYTF. As DNA, the CDR3 is TGTGCCAGCAGCGGACAGGGGGCGCAGTATGGCTACACCTTC. V gene TRBV2 combines with J gene TRBJ1-2, with TRBD1 matching 11 bases. This CDR3 contains 14 residues. The ends lost 6 bases at V and 5 bases at J; junction bases unmatched: 5. Per germline, CDR1 SNHLY and CDR2 FYNNEI.

The gene calls are TRBV6-1 and TRBJ2-3; the D is unclear. CDR1 and CDR2 (germline): MNHNS, SASEGT. Trimming cost V 7 bases and J 1 base, with 9 bases left between them. This CDR3 is 13 amino acids long. The CDR3 DNA reads TGTGCCAGCACCCTGGCTGGCACAGATACGCAGTATTTT. It yields the protein CASTLAGTDTQYF.

The rearrangement joins TRBV11-1 to TRBJ2-1; D uncertain. Trimming stripped 0 bases from V and 6 bases from J, with 6 bases between. Per germline, CDR1 SGHAT and CDR2 FQDESV (reference sequence). The CDR3 totals 13 residues. CDR3 in DNA: TGTGCCAGCAGCTTAGCACGCAGCAATGAGCAGTTCTTC. Amino acid sequence: CASSLARSNEQFF. The full variable domain, completed using reference TRBV11-1 and TRBJ2-1, is EAEVAQSPRYKITEKSQAVAFWCDPISGHATLYWYRQILGQGPELLVQFQDESVVDDSQLPKDRFSAERLKGVDSTLKIQPAELGDSAMYLCASSLARSNEQFFGPGTRLTVL.

The sample holds a few counts of this clone. V and J are TRBV7-9 and TRBJ2-5, with D perhaps TRBD2 (5 bases). The V gene lost 1 base and the J gene lost 5 bases, with 11 bases spanning the gap. This CDR3 region has 14 residues. In germline, CDR1 is SEHNR, CDR2 FQNEAQ (reference sequence). The CDR3 reads CASSLGGPKETQYF. CDR3 sequence (DNA): TGTGCCAGCAGCTTAGGAGGGCCAAAGGAGACCCAGTACTTC.

V and J are TRBV5-1 and TRBJ1-6, with D perhaps TRBD1 (6 bases). This CDR3 contains 16 residues. Germline CDR1 reads SGHRS; CDR2 reads YFSETQ. The germline V and J ends were trimmed by 0 bases and 10 bases, with 17 bases remaining between them. The CDR3 is CASSLGGRGQGSPLHF. CDR3 nucleotides: TGCGCCAGCAGCTTGGGGGGCCGGGGACAAGGCTCACCCCTCCACTTT.

The chain links TRBV4-2 to TRBJ1-6; TRBD1 aligns across 12 bases. The CDR3 is made up of 20 amino acids. V lost 0 bases to trimming and J lost 8 bases; unmatched junction nucleotides: 14. Germline lookup yields CDR1 LGHNA and CDR2 YNFKEQ. CDR3 DNA: TGTGCCAGCAGCCAAGATAGGGCTAGCGGGACAGGGGGCGTCGATTCACCCCTCCACTTT. This sequence encodes CASSQDRASGTGGVDSPLHF.

The J gene is TRBJ2-7, the V gene TRBV28; 10 bases are a match to TRBD1. V lost 7 bases, J lost 2 bases, and 8 bases stayed unmatched. Germline V lookup: CDR1 MDHEN, CDR2 SYDVKM. The CDR3 sequence is 15 residues long. CDR3 region: CASTTPGQGPYEQYF. The CDR3 region has the DNA TGTGCCAGCACCACCCCGGGACAGGGGCCCTACGAGCAGTACTTC. Filled out from reference TRBV28 and TRBJ2-7, the complete variable domain reads DVKVTQSSRYLVKRTGEKVFLECVQDMDHENMFWYRQDPGLGLRLIYFSYDVKMKEKGDIPEGYSVSREKKERFSLILESASTNQTSMYLCASTTPGQGPYEQYFGPGTRLTVT.